This T cell receptor (beta chain) was obtained from a study of blood T cells in healthy people across ages. Alongside a J-beta primer mix, a sample-barcoded 5' primer served in a second PCR lasting about 7 to 12 cycles. TCRdb analysed the 5' RACE reads with MiXCR anew, one entry per CDR3 protein. Of about 1.7 million distinct CDR3 sequences in the sample, 28% were seen once. About this clonotype itself: Its matching antigen is unknown.

Study-level results: There was a strong correlation between TCR beta diversity and naive T cell percentage.

The CDR3 length is 14 residues. Germline V CDR1 and CDR2: MNHEY, SVGAGI. V was cut by 5 bases and J by 4 bases, with 14 bases left in between. Sequencing was performed on blood. The sequence was collected from a woman aged 25-40 years in good health. The chain carries TRBV6-5 and TRBJ1-1; D is unclear. The CDR3 DNA reads TGTGCCAGCAGTCCCCGGGGTGTCGGCACTGAAGCTTTCTTT. Translating it yields CASSPRGVGTEAFF.